Listed below are T cell receptor beta chains from one sample, sequenced in a study of shared clonotypes between healthy human individuals. Repertoires were generated with immunoSEQ multiplex PCR, while TCRdb's copy carries only in-frame clones and drops some. The data contain approximately 1,500,000 clones, roughly 96% of them seen just once; the ten biggest clones take up roughly 1.2%. Sequenced input: naive CD4+ T cells sorted from blood. These receptors were obtained from a man aged 25-45 years in good health. Each CDR3 is given with its conserved first and last residue. Fields, in order: CDR3 DNA, CDR3 protein, clone size, J gene, D gene, V gene. A D gene is named only where the DNA matches it firmly. The size field is filled for only some rows; it gives once, few, many or a size class.

TGCAGCGTTGCGCCGGGACTAGCGGGAGTAGGCGGGCAGTATTTT CSVAPGLAGVGGQYF - TRBJ2-3 TRBD2 TRBV29-1
TGTGCCAGCAGCCCGGGGACAGGGCGTTACTTTGGCTACACCTTC CASSPGTGRYFGYTF - TRBJ1-2 TRBD1 TRBV27
TGTGCCAGTAGTATCCTCGGTGCTAGCACAGATACGCAGTATTTT CASSILGASTDTQYF - TRBJ2-3 - TRBV19
TGTGCCAGCTCACCGATTTGGGGGCCAGTAGACGAGCAGTACTTC CASSPIWGPVDEQYF - TRBJ2-7 - TRBV18
TGTGCCAGCGCCGGGACAGCCTACAATGAGCAGTTCTTC CASAGTAYNEQFF - TRBJ2-1 TRBD1 TRBV28
TGTGCCAGCAGTTTTCGGCGGGGACCGTCCACGCAGTATTTT CASSFRRGPSTQYF - TRBJ2-3 - TRBV27
TGTGCCAGCAGCCTTCTAGGGTACGAGCAGTACTTC CASSLLGYEQYF once TRBJ2-7 - TRBV27
TGCAGTGCTAGTGTGGAGCAGTTCTTC CSASVEQFF - TRBJ2-1 - TRBV20-1
TGTGCCAGCAGCCCGGGACAGGGCTACGAGCAGTACTTC CASSPGQGYEQYF - TRBJ2-7 TRBD1 TRBV9
TGTGCCAGCAGCGTAGAGGGGGGAGGCCTAGACAATGAGCAGTTCTTC CASSVEGGGLDNEQFF - TRBJ2-1 - TRBV9
TGTGCCAGCAGTTCACTAGCGGGAGGGAACGATGAGCAGTTCTTC CASSSLAGGNDEQFF - TRBJ2-1 TRBD2 TRBV28
TGTGCCAGCAGCTTGGTAGGTGTAGCGGGAGTGGCCTACAATGAGCAGTTCTTC CASSLVGVAGVAYNEQFF - TRBJ2-1 TRBD2 TRBV5-5
TGCGCCAGCAGCCTACAGGGGAGGGAAGAAAAACTGTTTTTT CASSLQGREEKLFF - TRBJ1-4 TRBD1 TRBV5-1
TGTGCCAGCAGCCGAGACCTTGGGGCGAACACTGAAGCTTTCTTT CASSRDLGANTEAFF - TRBJ1-1 - TRBV6-6
TGTGCCAGCTCCCCCCCGGGACTGGGCTACGAGCAGTACTTC CASSPPGLGYEQYF - TRBJ2-7 - TRBV11-3
TGCGCCACCACAAAGTCCCCCGATGGTTCTATCAACTATGGCTACACCTTC CATTKSPDGSINYGYTF - TRBJ1-2 - TRBV5-1
TGTGCCAGCAGTTTAAACAATGAGCAGTTCTTC CASSLNNEQFF - TRBJ2-1 - TRBV28
TGTGCCAGCAGTACGCAGCCAATAGAAATCGCCTACAATGAGCAGTTCTTC CASSTQPIEIAYNEQFF once TRBJ2-1 - TRBV2
TGTGCTAGCTCGGGGACAGGGGGCGAGCAGTACTTC CASSGTGGEQYF - TRBJ2-7 TRBD1 TRBV12-5
TGTGCCAGCAGCAAAGAGTTGGTTCAGGAGAATGGCTACACCTTC CASSKELVQENGYTF - TRBJ1-2 - TRBV21-1
TGTGCCAGCAGCTTAGCAGATAGCAATCAGCCCCAGCATTTT CASSLADSNQPQHF - TRBJ1-5 - TRBV5-4
TGTGCCACCAGCACGGCGGGAGGGGGGCGAGTAGAGTACTTC CATSTAGGGRVEYF few TRBJ2-7 TRBD2 TRBV15
TGCGCCAGCAGCCAGTCCGGTGGCTACACCTTC CASSQSGGYTF - TRBJ1-2 - TRBV4-1
TGCGCCAGCAGCTTGTCCCCAATTACTTTAGACAGGGCGGATATCCATGGCTACACCTTC CASSLSPITLDRADIHGYTF - TRBJ1-2 TRBD1 TRBV5-1
TGTGCCAGCTCACCACGGAGACAGGGTGGCGGGGAGCTGTTTTTT CASSPRRQGGGELFF - TRBJ2-2 TRBD1 TRBV18
TGTGCCAGCAGCCAAGTCGGGGCCGGGGAGCTGTTTTTT CASSQVGAGELFF - TRBJ2-2 - TRBV14
TGTGCCAGCAGCAAACGACAGGGGGGAGAGACCCAGTACTTC CASSKRQGGETQYF - TRBJ2-5 TRBD1 TRBV11-2
TGTGCCAGCGTCCACTTCGGGTTCTCTGGAAACACCATATATTTT CASVHFGFSGNTIYF - TRBJ1-3 - TRBV6-5
TGTGCCAGCAGCTTATGGGCGGGAGTTAGCGACCCAGATACGCAGTATTTT CASSLWAGVSDPDTQYF - TRBJ2-3 TRBD2 TRBV7-9
TGTGCCAGCAGCCCCCGCCCGGGACTAGCGGATTACAATGAGCAGTTCTTC CASSPRPGLADYNEQFF - TRBJ2-1 TRBD2 TRBV11-3
TGTGCCAGCACCTACGTAGGGGTGGCGGGATTCATTCGTCAGCCCCAGCATTTT CASTYVGVAGFIRQPQHF - TRBJ1-5 - TRBV27
TGCAGCGTGGAAACATGGGGAGGCTACGAGCAGTACTTC CSVETWGGYEQYF - TRBJ2-7 - TRBV29-1
TGCGCCAGCAGCCTTGGGGGGCGCAATTCCTACAATGAGCAGTTCTTC CASSLGGRNSYNEQFF - TRBJ2-1 - TRBV5-1
TGTGCCACCAGCAGAGATCCGCCGGGACAGTACTTCACCGGGGAGCTGTTTTTT CATSRDPPGQYFTGELFF - TRBJ2-2 TRBD1 TRBV15
TGTGCCAGCAGCTTACTATACGAGCAGTACTTC CASSLLYEQYF - TRBJ2-7 - TRBV7-2
TGTGCCAGCAGCTGGGGGACACCCCCCTACAATGAGCAGTTCTTC CASSWGTPPYNEQFF - TRBJ2-1 - TRBV5-6
TGTGCCAGCAGTGGGGTCGACCGTTTCTACGAGCAGTACTTC CASSGVDRFYEQYF - TRBJ2-7 - TRBV28
TGCGCCAGCAGCCCTAAGTCCAACTCTGAAAAACTGTTTTTT CASSPKSNSEKLFF - TRBJ1-4 - TRBV5-1
TGTGCCAGCAGCCTGAACTCTGCCGGCGACACTGAAGCTTTCTTT CASSLNSAGDTEAFF - TRBJ1-1 - TRBV11-3
TGTGCCAGCAGCTTAGGTCCCACGCAGGGAACGTACTTC CASSLGPTQGTYF - TRBJ2-7 - TRBV11-2
TGCGCCAGCAGCTTGGAGGTAGGGCAGCCCCAGCATTTT CASSLEVGQPQHF - TRBJ1-5 - TRBV5-1
TGTGCCAGCAGCTCTCACGGGACAGGGGATAATGAGCAGTTCTTC CASSSHGTGDNEQFF - TRBJ2-1 TRBD1 TRBV11-3
TGTGCCAGCTCACCCGCCTCCTACGAGCAGTACTTC CASSPASYEQYF - TRBJ2-7 - TRBV18
TGTGCCATCAGTGAGTCAATCGATCAGCCCCAGCATTTT CAISESIDQPQHF - TRBJ1-5 - TRBV10-3